This paragraph reports one T cell receptor beta chain. What this receptor recognizes is not known. Base-call qualities are not available, and no considerably larger clone is one nucleotide away. The trial excluded patients who had a history of autoimmune disease or were on systemic immunosuppression. In every dose cohort, peripheral blood was drawn for TCR sequencing at baseline, cycle 4 day 1, and cycle 7 day 1. Samples were obtained from an open-label, multicenter, first-in-human phase I dose-escalation trial of ivuxolimab. Adults with locally advanced or metastatic head and neck squamous cell, hepatocellular, melanoma or renal cell carcinoma were enrolled in the trial. Before TCR sequencing, CD4+ T cells and CD8+ T cells from peripheral blood were sorted into separate populations. Taken from cysteine to phenylalanine, the CDR3 has 14 residues. Only the CDR3 part of the read is kept: 42 bases, read in frame from the first base. Looking up the germline V gene yields CDR1 SGHVS and CDR2 FNYEAQ. V is shortened by 4 bases, J by 1 base, and the region joining them spans 10 bases.

This record belongs to a study of OX40 agonist ivuxolimab in advanced cancers. As for the study more broadly: The costimulatory receptor OX40 (CD134) was targeted by ivuxolimab, a fully human IgG2 agonistic monoclonal antibody. The monotherapy dose-escalation portion (N ≈ 50 patients) of the phase I ivuxolimab trial is reported in the paper. In the dose-escalation cohort, approximately 80% of patients were male, and the mean age was approximately 60 years with a range of roughly 23 to 90. Intravenous ivuxolimab was administered to patients every 2 weeks at six dose levels: 0.01, 0.1, 0.3, 1.5, 3 and 10 mg/kg. Of the 50 to 55 patients in dose escalation, about 19 had hepatocellular carcinoma, some 15 had melanoma, 9 had renal cell carcinoma and 9 had head and neck cancer. The purpose of peripheral TCRbeta sequencing was to test whether ivuxolimab changed TCR sequence diversity and led to clonal T-cell expansion. Three dose-escalation patients achieved partial responses, one with hepatocellular carcinoma and two with cutaneous melanoma. Prior anti-PD-1, anti-PD-L1 or anti-CTLA-4 therapy was permitted, and less than 45% of dose-escalation patients had received checkpoint inhibitors. The research as a whole found: The antigen specificity of the clonally expanded peripheral T cells was not determined. In the 0.1-3.0 mg/kg groups, partial responders were among the patients with the lowest normalized peripheral clonal expansion, particularly in CD8+ T cells. At doses of 0.1 to 3.0 mg/kg, clonal expansion of both CD4+ and CD8+ T cells in blood was seen between baseline and week 6. On average, CD8+ T cells showed more expanded clones than CD4+ T cells after ivuxolimab. Low levels of normalized T-cell clonal expansion were also shown by some nonresponding patients.

To sequence the TCRbeta CDR3 region, genomic DNA was isolated from the sorted cells. The immunoSEQ Assay was used for sequencing of TCRbeta CDR3 regions. TCRdb carries this immuneACCESS record with in-frame sequences only. Its versions omit some clonotypes, under half of them owing to an unresolved V gene in the studies checked, with the rest unexplained. The sample table lists around 39,000 clones, around 82% of them with a count of one. About 1.8% of the sample goes to the ten largest clones. This clonotype was obtained from an adult with an advanced solid tumor such as melanoma, head and neck, liver or kidney cancer. The source material was CD4+ or CD8+ T cells sorted from blood, sampled in a trial of the OX40 agonist ivuxolimab. The V gene is TRBV7-6 and the J gene is TRBJ1-1, with a weak D call of TRBD1 (5 bases match). The nucleotide sequence is TGTGCCAGCAGCTCGGGACTCGAGAACACTGAAGCTTTCTTT. This encodes CASSSGLENTEAFF.